This T cell receptor (beta chain) came from a study of vaccination and CD4 T cells after COVID-19. Researchers used the Oncomine TCR Beta short-read assay to sequence DNA from cultured CD4+ T cells. TCRdb ran MiXCR on the PCR reads and lists one entry per CDR3 protein. Of about 14,000 distinct CDR3 sequences listed, around 50% are singletons. Germline values: CDR1 LNHDA, CDR2 SQIVND (reference sequence). Losses at the gene ends were 8 bases for V and 2 bases for J; bases not matched to a gene: 3. CDR3 length equals 13 residues. Of note for this clonotype: No antigen is known for it.

Specified treatment: roughly ten-day PBMC culture with coronavirus spike peptide pools or control peptides (ViraFEST assay). Once cultured about 10 days, CD4+ T cells underwent isolation by negative selection. The sequencing here drew on CD4+ T cells from blood, cultured in vitro, taken before SARS-CoV-2 vaccination. The clonotype was recovered from a human donor who had recovered from COVID-19. The chain combines TRBV19 with TRBJ2-4; 7 bases are shared with TRBD1. The CDR3 DNA follows: TGTGCCAGTCAACAGGGGACCAAAAACATTCAGTACTTC. It yields the protein CASQQGTKNIQYF.